This T cell receptor beta chain was found in a study of early T cells in non-severe SARS-CoV-2 infection (dated by TCRdb to 2020 to 2022). About the investigation overall: Because TCR sequencing was done on bulk RNA from unsorted whole blood, the alpha and beta chains could not be paired. Broader findings and caveats from the paper: VDJdb matching was skewed toward anti-spike CD8 responses and likely underestimated virus-specific expansions, missing private and CD4 specificities.

This clonotype has at least ten counts. It lacks a known antigen. No base qualities exist here, and no much larger clone lies one base off it. This was a case-control study nested in a cohort of healthcare workers in London, UK, who had nasopharyngeal swab PCR tests and blood samples taken every week. Between 23 and 31 March 2020, the week of the UK lockdown, healthcare workers were enrolled and then followed up weekly for as long as 16 weeks. Including cysteine and phenylalanine, the CDR3 has 13 amino acids. Only CDR3 DNA remains: 39 bases, in frame from the first base. Trimming takes 1 base from V and 3 bases from J, and the germline ends sit 8 bases apart. According to the germline V gene (reference sequence), CDR1 reads DFQATT and CDR2 reads SNEGSKA. The library was prepared using 5' RACE. Reads for this sample came from a NextSeq 500. Unique molecular identifiers were attached to individual cDNA molecules in the TCR library protocol so that sequencing error and PCR bias could be corrected. Both TCR alpha and beta chains were sequenced, and tight co-correlation was observed between alpha and beta sequence abundances in each sample. In the authors' own workflow: Decombinator V4 was used to perform V gene, J gene and CDR3 annotation of TCR sequences. TCRs were defined as expanded if a significant change between any two time points was detected under a Poisson model with p below 0.0001. TCR abundances were normalised to the total number of TCRs sequenced per sample and expressed as counts per million. MAIT TCRs were defined by TRAV1-2 paired with TRAJ12, TRAJ20 or TRAJ33, and iNKT TCRs by TRAV10 paired with TRAJ18. VDJdb, accessed on 1 November 2021, was searched for TCRs annotated for CMV, EBV and SARS-CoV-2, and TCRs annotated for more than one antigen were excluded. TCRdb reworked the public reads: Q25 trimming with fastp, MiXCR clone assembly, productive beta chains retained. Each entry merges the rows of one CDR3 protein and shows their most common DNA and genes. The V and J calls follow TCRdb's processing rather than the paper's. A total of fewer than 25,000 distinct CDR3 sequences appear in this sample, about 3.7% of them only once. The ten largest clones capture roughly 6% of the sample.

The receptor chain draws on TRBV20-1 and TRBJ2-3; the D gene cannot be named for sure. This TCR was sampled from an adult who was a healthcare worker with PCR-confirmed SARS-CoV-2 infection or an uninfected control (not recorded which). The sequenced sample consisted of whole blood. This receptor carries the CDR3 CSARGRFTDTQYF. The sequence in DNA is TGCAGTGCTAGAGGTCGGTTTACAGATACGCAGTATTTT.